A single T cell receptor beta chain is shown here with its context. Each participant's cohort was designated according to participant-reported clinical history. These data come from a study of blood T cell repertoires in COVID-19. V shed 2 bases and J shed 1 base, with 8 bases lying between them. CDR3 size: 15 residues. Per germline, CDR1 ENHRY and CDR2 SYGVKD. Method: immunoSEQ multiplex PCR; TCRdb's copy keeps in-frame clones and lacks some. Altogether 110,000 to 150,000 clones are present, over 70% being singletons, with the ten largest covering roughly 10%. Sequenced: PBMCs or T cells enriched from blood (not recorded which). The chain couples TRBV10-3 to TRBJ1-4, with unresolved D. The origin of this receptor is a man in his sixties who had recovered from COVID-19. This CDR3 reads CAISETVKTNEKLFF. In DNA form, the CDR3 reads TGTGCCATCAGTGAGACAGTTAAAACTAATGAAAAACTGTTTTTT.